The TCR beta chain described here comes from a study of blood T cell repertoires in COVID-19. Study-wide background: Material from acute and convalescent COVID-19 was sourced from the United States, Italy and Spain. The analysed material was cDNA or gDNA that came from T cells, B-cell-depleted T cells, or PBMCs.

Assay used: immunoSEQ multiplex PCR; TCRdb lists only in-frame clones, some missing. Here the sample spans 30,000 to 40,000 clones, 80% to 90% being singletons. The CDR3 length is 14 residues. Germline V gene data show CDR1 as SSHAT and CDR2 as FNYEAQ (reference sequence). V lost 5 bases, J lost 2 bases, and 11 bases lay in between. Sequenced material: peripheral blood. The origin of this receptor is a man in his 60s in a cohort sampled during active COVID-19. The chain joins TRBV7-7 to TRBJ2-3; TRBD2 is a possible D gene (5 bases). CDR3 sequence (DNA): TGTGCCAGCAGCCGAGGGCGGTTCACAGATACGCAGTATTTT. Translation gives CASSRGRFTDTQYF.